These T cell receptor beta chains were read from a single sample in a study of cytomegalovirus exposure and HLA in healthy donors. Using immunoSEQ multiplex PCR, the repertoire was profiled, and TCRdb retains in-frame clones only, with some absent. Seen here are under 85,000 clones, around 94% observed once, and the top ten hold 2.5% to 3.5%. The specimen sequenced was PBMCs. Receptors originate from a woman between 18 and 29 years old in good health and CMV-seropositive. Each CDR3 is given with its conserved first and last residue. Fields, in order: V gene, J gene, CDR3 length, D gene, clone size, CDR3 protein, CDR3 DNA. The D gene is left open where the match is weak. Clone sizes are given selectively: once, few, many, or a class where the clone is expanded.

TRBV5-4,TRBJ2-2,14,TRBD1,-,CASSLQGPGGELFF,TGTGCCAGCAGCTTACAGGGGCCGGGCGGGGAGCTGTTTTTT
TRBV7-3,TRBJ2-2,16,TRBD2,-,CASSSGLAGGTGELFF,TGTGCCAGCAGCTCCGGACTAGCGGGAGGCACCGGGGAGCTGTTTTTT
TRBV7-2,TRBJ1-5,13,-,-,CASSGSRDQPQHF,TGTGCCAGCAGCGGATCCAGGGATCAGCCCCAGCATTTT
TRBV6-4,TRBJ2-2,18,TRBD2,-,CASSISPRTSGNTGELFF,TGTGCCAGCAGTATCTCGCCAAGGACTAGCGGGAACACCGGGGAGCTGTTTTTT
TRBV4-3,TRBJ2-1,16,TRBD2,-,CASSQGLGLGVGEQFF,TGCGCCAGCAGCCAAGGCCTAGGACTAGGGGTCGGTGAGCAGTTCTTC
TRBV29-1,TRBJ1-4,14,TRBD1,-,CSVETGVTNEKLFF,TGCAGCGTTGAAACAGGGGTCACTAATGAAAAACTGTTTTTT
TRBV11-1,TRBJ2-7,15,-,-,CASSRNRESSYEQYF,TGTGCCAGCAGTCGTAACAGGGAGAGCTCCTACGAGCAGTACTTC
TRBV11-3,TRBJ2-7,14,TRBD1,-,CASSRQDRGNEQYF,TGTGCCAGCAGCCGTCAGGACAGGGGCAACGAGCAGTACTTC
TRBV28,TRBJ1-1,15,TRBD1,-,CASSTGQERGTEAFF,TGTGCCAGCAGTACTGGACAGGAACGGGGCACTGAAGCTTTCTTT
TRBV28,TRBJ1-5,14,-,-,CASSPTLLYQPQHF,TGTGCCAGCAGCCCTACACTACTCTATCAGCCCCAGCATTTT
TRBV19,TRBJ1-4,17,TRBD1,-,CASSTRKKGQGNEKLFF,TGTGCCAGTAGTACACGGAAGAAGGGACAGGGGAATGAAAAACTGTTTTTT
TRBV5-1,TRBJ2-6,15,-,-,CASSPGGTGANVLTF,TGCGCCAGCAGCCCGGGGGGCACTGGGGCCAACGTCCTGACTTTC
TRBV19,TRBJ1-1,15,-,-,CASSIDRRGNTEAFF,TGTGCCAGTAGTATAGATAGGAGGGGGAACACTGAAGCTTTCTTT
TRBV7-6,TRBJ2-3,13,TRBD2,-,CASSSEWEGTQYF,TGTGCCAGCAGCTCAGAGTGGGAGGGTACGCAGTATTTT
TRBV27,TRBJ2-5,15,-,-,CASSLWGHGQETQYF,TGTGCCAGCAGTTTATGGGGACACGGCCAAGAGACCCAGTACTTC
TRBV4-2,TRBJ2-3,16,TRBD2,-,CASSQSTSTSTDTQYF,TGTGCCAGCAGCCAGTCGACTAGCACCAGCACAGATACGCAGTATTTT
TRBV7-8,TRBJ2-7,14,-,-,CASSLSHTSYEQYF,TGTGCCAGCAGCTTATCACACACCTCCTACGAGCAGTACTTC
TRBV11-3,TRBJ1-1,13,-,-,CASSLVSTGEAFF,TGTGCCAGCAGCTTAGTGTCGACAGGAGAAGCTTTCTTT
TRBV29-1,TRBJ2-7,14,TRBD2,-,CSVKGLAGSCEQYF,TGCAGCGTTAAGGGACTAGCGGGGTCTTGCGAGCAGTACTTC
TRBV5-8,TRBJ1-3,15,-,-,CASSLIPSSGNTIYF,TGTGCCAGCAGCTTGATCCCGAGCTCTGGAAACACCATATATTTT
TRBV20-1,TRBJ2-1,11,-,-,CSARVINEQFF,TGCAGTGCCCGGGTGATCAATGAGCAGTTCTTC
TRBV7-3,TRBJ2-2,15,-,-,CASRMGLANTGELFF,TGTGCCAGCAGGATGGGGCTAGCGAACACCGGGGAGCTGTTTTTT
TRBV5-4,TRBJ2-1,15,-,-,CASSFDTGPYNEQFF,TGTGCCAGCAGCTTCGACACTGGCCCCTACAATGAGCAGTTCTTC
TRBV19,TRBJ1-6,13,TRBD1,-,CASSNRGNSPLHF,TGTGCCAGTAGTAACAGGGGTAATTCACCCCTCCACTTT
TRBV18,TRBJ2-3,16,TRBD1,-,CASSPKRGQGTDTQYF,TGTGCCAGCTCACCAAAGAGGGGACAGGGCACAGATACGCAGTATTTT
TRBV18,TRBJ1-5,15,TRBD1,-,CASSPTGGRDQPQHF,TGTGCCAGCTCGCCAACAGGGGGCCGTGATCAGCCCCAGCATTTT
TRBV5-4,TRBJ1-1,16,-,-,CASSSSKQGRGTEAFF,TGTGCCAGCAGCTCGAGCAAACAGGGTAGGGGCACTGAAGCTTTCTTT
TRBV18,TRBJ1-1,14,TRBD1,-,CASSGQGADTEAFF,TGTGCCAGCTCAGGACAGGGGGCGGACACTGAAGCTTTCTTT
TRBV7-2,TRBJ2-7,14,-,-,CASSLQGGIDEQYF,TGTGCCAGCAGCTTACAAGGAGGGATCGACGAGCAGTACTTC
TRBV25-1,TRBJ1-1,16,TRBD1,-,CASSGSTGTGATEAFF,TGTGCCAGCAGTGGTTCAACCGGGACAGGCGCCACTGAAGCTTTCTTT
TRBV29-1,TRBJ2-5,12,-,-,CSAETGQETQYF,TGCAGCGCAGAAACCGGGCAAGAGACCCAGTACTTC
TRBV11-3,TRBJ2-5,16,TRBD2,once,CASSPGGGRNQETQYF,TGTGCCAGCAGCCCTGGGGGAGGGAGAAACCAAGAGACCCAGTACTTC
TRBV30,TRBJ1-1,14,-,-,CAWSVVGRNTEAFF,TGTGCCTGGAGTGTAGTGGGCAGGAACACTGAAGCTTTCTTT
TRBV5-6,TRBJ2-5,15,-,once,CASSLRGGWRETQYF,TGTGCCAGCAGCTTGAGGGGGGGCTGGAGAGAGACCCAGTACTTC
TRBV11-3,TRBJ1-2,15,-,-,CASSLLRGSHYGYTF,TGTGCCAGCAGCTTACTCCGCGGTAGTCACTATGGCTACACCTTC
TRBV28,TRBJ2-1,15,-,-,CASRRELRLGNEQFF,TGTGCCAGCAGGAGGGAACTAAGACTGGGAAATGAGCAGTTCTTC
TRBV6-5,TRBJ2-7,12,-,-,CASSSLFYEQYF,TGTGCCAGCAGTTCTTTGTTCTACGAGCAGTACTTC
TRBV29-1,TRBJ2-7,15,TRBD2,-,CSVVGRGRGTYEQYF,TGCAGCGTTGTTGGGCGCGGGAGGGGCACCTACGAGCAGTACTTC
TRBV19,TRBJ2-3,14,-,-,CASRDGSFTDTQYF,TGTGCCTCCCGGGACGGGAGTTTCACAGATACGCAGTATTTT
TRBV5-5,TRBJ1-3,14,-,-,CASSFRGGGNTIYF,TGTGCCAGCAGCTTCCGGGGTGGTGGAAACACCATATATTTT
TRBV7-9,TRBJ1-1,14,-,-,CASSFPSRITEAFF,TGTGCCAGCAGCTTCCCAAGCAGGATCACTGAAGCTTTCTTT
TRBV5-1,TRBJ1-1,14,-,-,CASSFSGTSTEAFF,TGCGCCAGCAGCTTCTCCGGGACAAGCACTGAAGCTTTCTTT
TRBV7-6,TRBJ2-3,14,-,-,CASSLDSRTDTQYF,TGTGCCAGCAGCTTAGACAGCCGCACAGATACGCAGTATTTT
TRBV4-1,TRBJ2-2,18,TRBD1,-,CASSQGRTGGRNTGELFF,TGCGCCAGCAGCCAAGGCCGGACAGGGGGCCGGAACACCGGGGAGCTGTTTTTT
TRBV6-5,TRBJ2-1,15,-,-,CASSYYPRRGGYQFF,TGTGCCAGCAGTTACTACCCTAGGAGGGGCGGCTATCAGTTCTTC
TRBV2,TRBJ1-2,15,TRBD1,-,CASSEYQGARYGYTF,TGTGCCAGCAGTGAATACCAGGGGGCTAGGTATGGCTACACCTTC
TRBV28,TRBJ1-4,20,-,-,CASRNTPALSYSATNEKLFF,TGTGCCAGCAGGAATACTCCGGCATTGTCCTACAGTGCGACTAATGAAAAACTGTTTTTT
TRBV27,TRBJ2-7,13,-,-,CASPRDISYEQYF,TGTGCCAGCCCTCGGGACATCTCCTACGAGCAGTACTTC
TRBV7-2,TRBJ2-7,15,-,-,CASSPQKGRVGEQYF,TGTGCCAGCAGCCCTCAAAAGGGCAGGGTCGGAGAGCAGTACTTC
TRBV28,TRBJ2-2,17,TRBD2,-,CASSDYLAGDSTGELFF,TGTGCCAGCAGCGATTATCTAGCGGGAGACAGCACCGGGGAGCTGTTTTTT
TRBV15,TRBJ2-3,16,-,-,CATSRDPSIGTDTQYF,TGTGCCACCAGCAGAGACCCATCGATAGGCACAGATACGCAGTATTTT
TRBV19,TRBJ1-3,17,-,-,CASMTRQAQSSGNTIYF,TGTGCCAGCATGACAAGACAGGCGCAAAGCTCTGGAAACACCATATATTTT
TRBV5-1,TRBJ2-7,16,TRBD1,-,CASSLAGQGASYEQYF,TGCGCCAGCAGCCTTGCCGGACAGGGGGCGTCCTACGAGCAGTACTTC
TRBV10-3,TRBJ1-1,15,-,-,CAISESEGYATEAFF,TGTGCCATCAGTGAGTCTGAGGGTTATGCGACTGAAGCTTTCTTT
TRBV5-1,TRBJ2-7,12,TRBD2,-,CASMSSGYEQYF,TGCGCCAGCATGTCTAGCGGCTACGAGCAGTACTTC
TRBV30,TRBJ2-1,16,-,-,CAWRRRASSSYNEQFF,TGTGCCTGGAGGAGAAGAGCGTCGAGCTCCTACAATGAGCAGTTCTTC
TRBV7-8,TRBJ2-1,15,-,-,CASSLAADTYNEQFF,TGTGCCAGCAGCTTAGCGGCGGACACCTACAATGAGCAGTTCTTC
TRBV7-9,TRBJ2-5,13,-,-,CASSLAPGETQYF,TGTGCCAGCAGCTTAGCCCCAGGGGAGACCCAGTACTTC
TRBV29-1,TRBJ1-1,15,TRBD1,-,CSVEGGTGLYTEAFF,TGCAGCGTTGAAGGGGGGACAGGGCTCTACACTGAAGCTTTCTTT